These 4 T cell receptor beta chains share one sample of origin, sequenced in a study of regulatory T cells in long-lasting Graves disease. Sequencing libraries for TCR beta were prepared with iRepertoire HTBI primers and Arm-PCR of CDR3 regions. Using its own MiXCR run on the multiplex PCR reads, TCRdb lists one record per CDR3 protein. The table records roughly 430,000 distinct CDR3 sequences, about 21% of them present only once. Time point given: persistent/refractory GD, antithyroid drugs over 5 years with positive TRAb. The TCR library used RNA extracted from PBMCs. Sequenced here: peripheral blood mononuclear cells (PBMCs), sampled when the disease was refractory, from a patient treated with antithyroid drugs. These receptor sequences come from a female donor with Graves disease.

This clonotype was seen repeatedly, ten times or more. The CDR3 DNA reads TGTGCCAGCAGTTCGGGACAGGCGACCTACGAGCAGTACTTC. It yields the protein CASSSGQATYEQYF. This chain connects TRBV28 to TRBJ2-7; 8 positions match TRBD1. The CDR3 contains 14 residues. J was trimmed by 2 bases and V by 4 bases; bases with no gene match: 4. Looked up from germline, CDR1 is MDHEN and CDR2 is SYDVKM.

This chain links TRBV12-3 or TRBV12-4 with TRBJ2-5; D is unclear. This CDR3 is 16 amino acids long. Trimming took 5 bases from V and 0 from J, leaving 16 bases between them. The CDR3 DNA sequence: TGTGCCAGCAGTCCACCCCGAACTGATTACCAAGAGACCCAGTACTTC. This translates into CASSPPRTDYQETQYF.

This clonotype occurred a few times. This chain uses TRBV25-1 with TRBJ2-2; 9 nucleotides agree with TRBD1. The CDR3 contains 16 residues. Trimming at V came to 1 base and at J to 1 base, leaving 1 base not matched to a gene. In germline, CDR1 is MGHDK, CDR2 SYGVNS. CDR3 sequence: CASSEWDRVNTGELFF. The CDR3 DNA reads TGTGCCAGCAGTGAATGGGACAGGGTGAACACCGGGGAGCTGTTTTTT.

The chain has TRBV3-1 and TRBJ2-2; unclear D gene. The CDR3 loop spans 12 amino acids. The germline V gene has CDR1 LGHDT and CDR2 YNNKEL (reference sequence). V dropped 2 bases and J dropped 7 bases, with 5 bases sitting between them. CDR3 protein: CASSQYNGELFF. The CDR3, as DNA: TGTGCCAGCAGCCAATACAACGGGGAGCTGTTTTTT.